Following are 5 T cell receptor beta chains from one sample sequenced in a study of blood T cell repertoires in COVID-19. Here immunoSEQ multiplex PCR was the method, and the copy in TCRdb shows in-frame clones only, minus some. The table records 200,000 to 250,000 clones, just under 90% of them present only once. Sequenced: peripheral blood. The receptors shown here come from a man aged 30-40 years with COVID-19, enrolled during active disease.

The V and J genes are TRBV2 and TRBJ1-4; tentatively, D is TRBD1 (5 bases). The V end lost 6 bases, the J end lost 3 bases, and 14 bases lay between the germline ends. CDR1 is SNHLY, CDR2 FYNNEI, per germline. The CDR3 runs 15 residues. The CDR3 nucleotides read TGTGCCAGCAGCCTAGGACAAGCCCCTAATGAAAAACTGTTTTTT. It codes for CASSLGQAPNEKLFF.

The gene calls are TRBV9 and TRBJ1-3; the match to TRBD1 covers 7 bases. Germline CDR1 reads SGDLS; CDR2 reads YYNGEE. J lost 3 bases, V lost 4 bases, and 19 bases had no gene match. The CDR3 totals 19 residues. Written as DNA, the CDR3 is TGTGCCAGCAGCCCTCTCGGACAGGCTTTCGCTCCTAGTGGAAACACCATATATTTT. Its translation: CASSPLGQAFAPSGNTIYF.

CDR3 sequence reads: CAWSNGGKQETQYF. The CDR3 nucleotides read TGTGCCTGGAGTAATGGGGGGAAACAAGAGACCCAGTACTTC. This chain joins TRBV30 and TRBJ2-5; possibly TRBD2 for D (6 bases). V gave up 2 bases and J gave up 2 bases, with 12 bases separating them. CDR1 is GTSNPN and CDR2 is SVGIG in the germline V gene (reference sequence). This CDR3 contains 14 residues.

J is TRBJ1-1 and V is TRBV15, with D perhaps TRBD1 (5 bases). Per the germline V gene, CDR1 is LNHNV and CDR2 is YYDKDF (reference sequence). This CDR3 has 15 residues. The V and J ends lost 5 bases and 7 bases respectively, with 20 bases between them. The CDR3 here is CATSDWGAGVSEAFF. In nucleotides, the CDR3 is TGTGCCACCAGCGATTGGGGCGCTGGGGTCAGTGAAGCTTTCTTT.

This chain uses TRBV19 with TRBJ2-1, with 9 bases fitting TRBD1. V shed 4 bases, J shed 1 base, and the junction held 2 bases outside the gene matches. The CDR3 is made up of 15 amino acids. The germline CDR1 and CDR2 sequences are LNHDA and SQIVND (reference sequence). CDR3 in amino acids: CASSNRGLSYNEQFF. CDR3 nucleotides: TGTGCCAGTAGTAACAGGGGGCTTTCCTACAATGAGCAGTTCTTC.